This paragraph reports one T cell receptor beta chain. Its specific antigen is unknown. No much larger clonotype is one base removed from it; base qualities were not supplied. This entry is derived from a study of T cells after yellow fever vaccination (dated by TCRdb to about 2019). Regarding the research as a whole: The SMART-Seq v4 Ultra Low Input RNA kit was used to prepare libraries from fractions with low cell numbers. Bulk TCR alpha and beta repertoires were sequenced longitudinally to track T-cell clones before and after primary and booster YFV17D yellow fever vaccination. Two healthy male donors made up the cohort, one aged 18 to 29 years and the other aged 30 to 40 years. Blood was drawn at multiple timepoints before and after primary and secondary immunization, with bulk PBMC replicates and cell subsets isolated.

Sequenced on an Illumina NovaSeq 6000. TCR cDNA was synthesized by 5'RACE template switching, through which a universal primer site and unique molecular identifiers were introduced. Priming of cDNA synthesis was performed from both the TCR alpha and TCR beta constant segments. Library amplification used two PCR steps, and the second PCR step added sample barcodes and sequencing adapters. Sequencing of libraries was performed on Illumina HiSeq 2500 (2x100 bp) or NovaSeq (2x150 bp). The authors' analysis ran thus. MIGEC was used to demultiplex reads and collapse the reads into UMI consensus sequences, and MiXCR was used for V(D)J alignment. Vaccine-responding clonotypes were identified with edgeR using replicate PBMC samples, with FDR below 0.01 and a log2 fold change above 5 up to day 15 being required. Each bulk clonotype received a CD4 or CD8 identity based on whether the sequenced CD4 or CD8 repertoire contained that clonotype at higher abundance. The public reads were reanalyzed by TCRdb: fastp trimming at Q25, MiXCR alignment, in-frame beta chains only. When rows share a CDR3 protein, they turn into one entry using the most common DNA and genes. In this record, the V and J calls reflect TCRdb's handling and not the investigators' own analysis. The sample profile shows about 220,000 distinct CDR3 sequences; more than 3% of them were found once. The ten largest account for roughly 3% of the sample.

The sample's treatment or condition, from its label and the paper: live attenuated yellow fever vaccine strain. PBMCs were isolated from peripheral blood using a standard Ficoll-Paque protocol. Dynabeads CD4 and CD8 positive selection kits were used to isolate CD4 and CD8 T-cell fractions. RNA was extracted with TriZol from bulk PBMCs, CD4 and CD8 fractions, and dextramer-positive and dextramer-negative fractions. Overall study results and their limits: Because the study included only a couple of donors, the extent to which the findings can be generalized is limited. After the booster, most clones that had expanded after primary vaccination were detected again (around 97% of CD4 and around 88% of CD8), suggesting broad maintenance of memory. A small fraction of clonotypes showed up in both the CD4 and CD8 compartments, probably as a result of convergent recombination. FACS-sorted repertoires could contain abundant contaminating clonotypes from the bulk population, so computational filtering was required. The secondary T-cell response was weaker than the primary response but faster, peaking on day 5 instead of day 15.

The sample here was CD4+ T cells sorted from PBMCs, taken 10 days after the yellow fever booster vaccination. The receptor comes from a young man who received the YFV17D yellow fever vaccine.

The DNA reads as follows: TGCAGCGTTGAATTAGTGGGACAGGGCCTAGACGGTGAGCAGTTCTTC. The translation is CSVELVGQGLDGEQFF. The receptor chain draws on TRBV29-1 and TRBJ2-1; the central 9 bases match TRBD1. Trimming leaves V shorter by 2 bases and J shorter by 9 bases, with the junction holding 14 bases beyond the gene matches. Spanning cysteine to phenylalanine, the CDR3 consists of 16 amino acids. Only the CDR3 part of the read is kept: 48 bases, read in frame from the first base. CDR1 and CDR2 are drawn from the germline V gene: SQVTM, ANQGSEA.